This T cell receptor (beta chain) was profiled in a study of T cell responses to AZD1222 COVID-19 vaccine. For the study at large: Pooled samples include second doses given at about 4 or 12 weeks.

Sequencing used immunoSEQ multiplex PCR; TCRdb keeps in-frame clones, though not all of them. The repertoire holds about 88,000 clones, with roughly 94% as singletons. A note on this clone: Its target is unknown.

Germline V gene data show CDR1 as LNHDA and CDR2 as SQIVND (reference sequence). V dropped 6 bases and J dropped 6 bases, with 17 bases sitting between them. The length of the CDR3 is 14 residues. Broader study findings: Females made up more of the donors, who were largely white British, and clonal diversity may have come out too low.

The material was peripheral blood, obtained on day 0 of AZD1222 vaccination. This TCR derives from an adult in good health. The gene calls are TRBV19 and TRBJ1-2; no clear D gene. The CDR3 here is CASSLFTGMDGYTF. The CDR3 bases are TGTGCCAGTAGCCTATTTACCGGGATGGATGGCTACACCTTC.